The next 14 T cell receptor beta chains were all read from a single sample in a study of shared clonotypes between healthy human individuals. The data were produced by immunoSEQ multiplex PCR, yet TCRdb's version contains in-frame clones alone and is incomplete. The table includes approximately 530,000 clones, approximately 94% detected once. Specimen: naive CD4+ T cells sorted from blood. The sample's subset: CD45RA+ positively selected. The source is a woman in her thirties in good health.

The chain is built from TRBV28 and TRBJ1-1; no clear D gene. Trimming pared 5 bases from V and 0 bases from J, leaving 19 bases between. CDR1 is MDHEN and CDR2 is SYDVKM in the germline V gene. CDR3 size: 17 residues. The DNA of the CDR3 is TGTGCCAGCAGTCGTGACAAGGGAACGGGAATGAACACTGAAGCTTTCTTT. This translates into CASSRDKGTGMNTEAFF.

The gene calls are TRBV9 and TRBJ1-6; D gene ambiguous. Germline V gene data show CDR1 as SGDLS and CDR2 as YYNGEE. The V end lost 4 bases, the J end lost 8 bases, and 13 bases lay between the germline ends. The CDR3 has 14 residues. The CDR3 DNA is TGTGCCAGCAGCTCCCGTGGGTGGGATTCACCCCTCCACTTT. It yields the protein CASSSRGWDSPLHF.

The V call is TRBV10-3, the J call TRBJ2-2; TRBD1 aligns across 11 bases. Germline V gene data show CDR1 as ENHRY and CDR2 as SYGVKD. The CDR3 is 13 amino acids. With 6 bases clipped from V and 8 bases from J, the junction kept 2 bases outside the gene matches. The CDR3 sequence is CAIRDRGQGELFF. The CDR3 DNA is TGTGCCATCAGGGACAGGGGGCAGGGGGAGCTGTTTTTT.

J is TRBJ2-7 and V is TRBV7-9; 7 positions agree with TRBD1. V lost 6 bases, J lost 5 bases, and 4 bases stayed unmatched. The CDR3 consists of 12 residues. Germline CDR1 is SEHNR and CDR2 is FQNEAQ (reference sequence). The CDR3 DNA sequence: TGTGCCAGCAGACCTACAGGGGACGAGCAGTACTTC. It specifies CASRPTGDEQYF. Full variable domain (missing parts from reference TRBV7-9 and TRBJ2-7): DTGVSQNPRHKITKRGQNVTFRCDPISEHNRLYWYRQTLGQGPEFLTYFQNEAQLEKSRLLSDRFSAERPKGSFSTLEIQRTEQGDSAMYLCASRPTGDEQYFGPGTRLTVT.

The rearrangement uses TRBV6-5 and TRBJ1-2; the D gene is possibly TRBD1 (5 bases). V dropped 8 bases and J dropped 6 bases, with 16 bases sitting between them. This CDR3 is built from 13 residues. Germline V CDR1 and CDR2: MNHEY, SVGAGI. The CDR3 spells CASGNRFFHGYTF. CDR3 DNA sequence: TGTGCCAGCGGCAACAGGTTTTTTCATGGCTACACCTTC.

The CDR3 DNA follows: TGTGCCAGCAGCCCAAGCCGGGGCGAAATAGCCAAAAACATTCAGTACTTC. Residues: CASSPSRGEIAKNIQYF. The rearrangement joins TRBV7-2 to TRBJ2-4; D might be TRBD1 or TRBD2, each matching 5 bases. Germline CDR1 SGHTA, CDR2 FQGNSA. The V end lost 5 bases, the J end lost 0 bases, and 17 bases lay between the germline ends. CDR3 size: 17 residues.

The chain links TRBV5-6 to TRBJ2-1; tentative D call: TRBD1 (5 bases). From germline, CDR1 is SGHDT and CDR2 YYEEEE. V gave up 0 bases and J gave up 5 bases, with 9 bases separating them. CDR3 length: 14 residues. CDR3 residues: CASSLGGRNNEQFF. The CDR3 DNA reads TGTGCCAGCAGCTTGGGGGGCAGAAACAATGAGCAGTTCTTC.

The J gene is TRBJ1-5, the V gene TRBV19; weak D call: TRBD1 (5 bases). Germline V CDR1 and CDR2: LNHDA, SQIVND (reference sequence). Deletions cut 5 bases from V and 2 bases from J, with 16 bases between. This CDR3 has 16 residues. CDR3 region: CASSHDTGLGNQPQHF. CDR3 coding DNA: TGTGCCAGTAGTCACGACACAGGTTTAGGCAATCAGCCCCAGCATTTT.

The rearrangement joins TRBV19 to TRBJ2-5; D is perhaps TRBD1 (5 bases). The CDR3 is 16 residues long. V was clipped by 1 base and J by 1 base, with 13 bases between them. The germline V gene encodes CDR1 LNHDA and CDR2 SQIVND (reference sequence). The CDR3 region has the DNA TGTGCCAGTAGTATAGTGAGTAGGGGATTCCAAGAGACCCAGTACTTC. Translation gives CASSIVSRGFQETQYF.

The genes are TRBV11-3 and TRBJ2-2; TRBD1 matches 8 bases. Trimming cost V 4 bases and J 4 bases; bases outside gene matches: 2. The germline V gene encodes CDR1 SGHNT and CDR2 YENEEA. The CDR3 has 14 amino acids. CDR3 sequence: CASSSGQGTGELFF. CDR3 bases: TGTGCCAGCAGCTCCGGACAGGGCACCGGGGAGCTGTTTTTT.

The chain couples TRBV25-1 to TRBJ2-1, with D unresolved. CDR3 length: 14 residues. CDR1 and CDR2 (germline): MGHDK, SYGVNS. The V and J ends lost 5 bases and 4 bases respectively, with 12 bases between them. The CDR3 spells CASSRSGKYNEQFF. The CDR3 DNA reads TGTGCCAGCAGTCGGTCGGGCAAATACAATGAGCAGTTCTTC. Complete variable domain (other parts from reference TRBV25-1 and TRBJ2-1): EADIYQTPRYLVIGTGKKITLECSQTMGHDKMYWYQQDPGMELHLIHYSYGVNSTEKGDLSSESTVSRIRTEHFPLTLESARPSHTSQYLCASSRSGKYNEQFFGPGTRLTVL.

This clone appeared once. V and J are TRBV29-1 and TRBJ2-2; 10 bases line up with TRBD2. Looked up from germline, CDR1 is SQVTM and CDR2 is ANQGSEA. The CDR3 length is 15 residues. Unmatched junction bases numbered 2, after V lost 4 bases and J lost 0 bases. CDR3: CSVVTSGTNTGELFF. The CDR3 DNA reads as TGCAGCGTTGTCACTAGCGGGACGAACACCGGGGAGCTGTTTTTT.

This sequence joins TRBV5-1 and TRBJ2-1; 10 bases are a match to TRBD2. V lost 0 bases, J lost 4 bases, and 10 bases stayed unmatched. CDR1 and CDR2 from the germline V gene are SGHRS and YFSETQ. The CDR3 extends over 18 amino acids. The CDR3 reads CASSLGVGAGGGYNEQFF. The CDR3 DNA reads TGCGCCAGCAGCTTGGGAGTAGGAGCGGGAGGGGGTTACAATGAGCAGTTCTTC.

This clone was counted once. The chain joins TRBV6-1 to TRBJ2-7; no clear D gene. The length of the CDR3 is 13 residues. V lost 5 bases, J lost 0 bases, and 8 bases lay in between. Per germline, CDR1 MNHNS and CDR2 SASEGT. CDR3 region: CASSRIPSYEQYF. The CDR3 nucleotides read TGTGCCAGCAGTCGAATCCCCTCCTACGAGCAGTACTTC.